This TCR beta chain came from a study of blood T cell repertoires in COVID-19. V lost 3 bases and J lost 5, with 12 bases in between. Germline V gene sequence: CDR1 SGHDT, CDR2 YYEEEE. The CDR3 runs 14 residues. Using immunoSEQ multiplex PCR, the repertoire was profiled, and TCRdb retains in-frame clones only, with some absent. The sample carries more than 100,000 clones, around 87% recorded once. The rearrangement uses TRBV5-6 and TRBJ1-5; no clear D gene. The specimen sequenced was peripheral blood. This clonotype originated in a woman in her sixties or seventies with acute or convalescent COVID-19. DNA of the CDR3: TGTGCCAGCAGCTCCTCCCTAGCGGATCAGCCCCAGCATTTT. It is translated as CASSSSLADQPQHF.